This T cell receptor (beta chain) was documented in a study of T cell repertoires in cytomegalovirus infection (dated by TCRdb to the late 2010s). For context, the study as a whole: Donor HLA type was relevant to the analysis, as public TCR beta signatures indicated carriage of CMV infection together with the matching HLA type.

V is trimmed back by 6 bases and J by 5 bases, and the junction contains 15 bases that no gene match accounts for. The germline V gene sets CDR1 to SQVTM and CDR2 to ANQGSEA. The CDR3 runs 15 amino acids, cysteine and phenylalanine included. Solely the CDR3 DNA is kept, with 45 bases framed from the first base. Sequencing instrument: Illumina HiSeq 1500. Clones were called with MiXCR by TCRdb after fastp trimmed the public reads at Q25, and only in-frame beta chains were retained. Duplicate CDR3 protein sequences are folded into a single record with the most common DNA and genes. The sample contains about 140,000 distinct CDR3 sequences, under 8% of them found a single time. In total, the top ten clones hold more than 15% of the sample. Results the study describes overall, beyond this receptor: Carriers of CMV infection plus the relevant HLA type were discriminated by the cumulative frequency of public TCR beta family members in the study cohort and in an independent 352-donor cohort. The ex vivo response was dominated by HLA-C-restricted CMV-specific TCR beta clonotypes, which also provided the single most frequent clonotype in two of eight donors.

This clonotype was detected a few times. The specificity of this receptor is unknown. Base qualities are not at hand, and no much larger clone is one base apart. Rearrangement joined TRBV29-1 to TRBJ1-1; 7 junctional bases match TRBD1. The specimen was PBMCs. The clonotype comes from a human donor in good health (CMV status not recorded). Some clones in this sample may be carry-over from other donors' samples. CDR3 reads: CSVGNRGRESTEAFF. The DNA sequence reads TGCAGCGTGGGCAACAGGGGCCGAGAGAGTACTGAAGCTTTCTTT.